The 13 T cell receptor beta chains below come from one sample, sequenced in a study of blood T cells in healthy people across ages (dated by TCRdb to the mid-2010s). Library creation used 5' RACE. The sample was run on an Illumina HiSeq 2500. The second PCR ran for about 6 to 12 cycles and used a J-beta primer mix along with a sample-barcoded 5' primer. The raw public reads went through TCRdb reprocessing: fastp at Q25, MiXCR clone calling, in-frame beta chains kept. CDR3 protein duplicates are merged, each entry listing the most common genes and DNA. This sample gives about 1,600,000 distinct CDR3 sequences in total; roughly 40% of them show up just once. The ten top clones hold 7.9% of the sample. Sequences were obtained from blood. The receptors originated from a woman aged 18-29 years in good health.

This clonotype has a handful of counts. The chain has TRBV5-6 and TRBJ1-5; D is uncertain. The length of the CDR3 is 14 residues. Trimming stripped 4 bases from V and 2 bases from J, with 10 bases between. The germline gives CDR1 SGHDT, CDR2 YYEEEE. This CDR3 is CASSRFLGNQPQHF. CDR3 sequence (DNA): TGTGCCAGCAGCCGATTTCTAGGCAATCAGCCCCAGCATTTT.

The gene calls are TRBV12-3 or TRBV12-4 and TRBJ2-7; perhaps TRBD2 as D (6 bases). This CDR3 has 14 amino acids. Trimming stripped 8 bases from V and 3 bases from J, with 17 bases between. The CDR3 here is CASRDAGKGYEQYF. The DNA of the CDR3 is TGTGCCAGCCGTGATGCGGGGAAGGGCTACGAGCAGTACTTC.

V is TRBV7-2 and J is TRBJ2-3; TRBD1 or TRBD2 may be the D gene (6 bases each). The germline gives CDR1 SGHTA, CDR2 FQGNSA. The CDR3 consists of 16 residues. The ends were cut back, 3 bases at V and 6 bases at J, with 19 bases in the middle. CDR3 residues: CASSFRGRGGRDTQYF. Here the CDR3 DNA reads TGTGCCAGCAGCTTTCGGGGGAGAGGGGGGAGGGATACGCAGTATTTT.

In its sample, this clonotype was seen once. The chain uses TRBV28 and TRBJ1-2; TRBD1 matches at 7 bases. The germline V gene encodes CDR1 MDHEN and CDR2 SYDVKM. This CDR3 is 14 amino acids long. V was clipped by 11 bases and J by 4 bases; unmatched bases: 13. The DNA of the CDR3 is TGTGCCGGCACCAGGGGGGATATTGTCTATGGCTACACCTTC. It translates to CAGTRGDIVYGYTF.

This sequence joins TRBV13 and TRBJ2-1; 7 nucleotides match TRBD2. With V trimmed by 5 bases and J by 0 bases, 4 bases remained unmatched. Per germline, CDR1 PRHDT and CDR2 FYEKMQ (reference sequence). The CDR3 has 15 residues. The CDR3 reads CASSMGGPSYNEQFF. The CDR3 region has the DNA TGTGCCAGCAGCATGGGAGGGCCCTCCTACAATGAGCAGTTCTTC.

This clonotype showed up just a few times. The CDR3 sequence: CSATGLPDYGYTF. The CDR3 coding sequence is TGCAGTGCTACAGGACTGCCAGACTATGGCTACACCTTC. The genes are TRBV20-1 and TRBJ1-2; D unclear. Trimming took 4 bases from V and 3 from J, leaving 12 bases between them. Germline CDR1 and CDR2: DFQATT and SNEGSKA (reference sequence). This CDR3 has 13 amino acids.

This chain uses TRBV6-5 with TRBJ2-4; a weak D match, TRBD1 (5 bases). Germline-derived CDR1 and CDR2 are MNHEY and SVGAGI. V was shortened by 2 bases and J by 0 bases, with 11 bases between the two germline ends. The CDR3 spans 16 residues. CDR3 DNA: TGTGCCAGCAGTTACAATAGACAGTTAGCCAAAAACATTCAGTACTTC. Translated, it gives CASSYNRQLAKNIQYF.

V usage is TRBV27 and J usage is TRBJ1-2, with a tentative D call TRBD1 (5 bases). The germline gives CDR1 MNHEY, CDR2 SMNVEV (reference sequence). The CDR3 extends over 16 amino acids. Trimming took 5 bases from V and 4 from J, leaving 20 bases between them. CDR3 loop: CASSRTGRSTSYGYTF. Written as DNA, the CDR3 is TGTGCCAGCAGTCGCACGGGACGCAGTACCTCCTATGGCTACACCTTC.

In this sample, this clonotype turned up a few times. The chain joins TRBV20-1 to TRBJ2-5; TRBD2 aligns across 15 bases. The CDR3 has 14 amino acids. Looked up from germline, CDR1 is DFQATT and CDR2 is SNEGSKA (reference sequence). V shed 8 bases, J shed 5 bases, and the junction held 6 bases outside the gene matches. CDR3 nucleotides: TGCAGTTCCCGGACTAGCGGGAGGGCGGAGACCCAGTACTTC. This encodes CSSRTSGRAETQYF.

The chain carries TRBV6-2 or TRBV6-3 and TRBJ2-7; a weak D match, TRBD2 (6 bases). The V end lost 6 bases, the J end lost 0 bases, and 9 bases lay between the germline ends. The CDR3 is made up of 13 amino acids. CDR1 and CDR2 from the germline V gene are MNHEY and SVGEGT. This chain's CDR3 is CASRTRSSYEQYF. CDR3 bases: TGTGCCAGCAGGACTAGGAGCTCCTACGAGCAGTACTTC.

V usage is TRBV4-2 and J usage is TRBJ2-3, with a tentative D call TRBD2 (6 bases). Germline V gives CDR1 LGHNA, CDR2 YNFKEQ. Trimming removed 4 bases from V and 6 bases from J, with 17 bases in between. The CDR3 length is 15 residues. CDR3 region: CASSRRGGAPDTQYF. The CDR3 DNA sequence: TGTGCCAGCAGCCGTCGGGGCGGGGCGCCGGATACGCAGTATTTT.

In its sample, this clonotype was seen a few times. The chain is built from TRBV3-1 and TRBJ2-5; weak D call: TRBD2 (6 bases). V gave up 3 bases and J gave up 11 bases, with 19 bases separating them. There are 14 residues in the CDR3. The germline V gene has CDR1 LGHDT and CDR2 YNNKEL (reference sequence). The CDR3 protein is CASSQRDGVSGQYF. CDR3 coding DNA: TGTGCCAGCAGCCAGCGGGACGGGGTCTCGGGGCAGTACTTC.

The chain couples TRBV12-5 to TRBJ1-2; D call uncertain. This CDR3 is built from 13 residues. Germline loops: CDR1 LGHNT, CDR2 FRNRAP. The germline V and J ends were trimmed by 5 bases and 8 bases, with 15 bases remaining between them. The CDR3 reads CASGRMRWRGYTF. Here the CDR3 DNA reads TGTGCTAGTGGTCGCATGAGGTGGCGGGGCTACACCTTC.